This T cell receptor beta chain was recovered during a study of blood T cells in healthy people across ages. This CDR3 is built from 15 residues. Trimming removed 1 base at V and 1 base at J, with 13 bases between. CDR1 and CDR2 (germline): SQVTM, ANQGSEA. This clonotype was seen repeatedly, ten times or more. Antigen: not known. Primers used in a second PCR of about 6 to 12 cycles were a sample-barcoded 5' primer and a J-beta primer mix. MiXCR was run by TCRdb on the 5' RACE reads, yielding one entry per CDR3 protein. The sample holds hundreds of thousands of distinct CDR3 sequences, 25% seen once. The study, taken as a whole, reports: Per million T cells, the diversity of TCR beta decreased roughly linearly as age advanced.

The sample was also linked to a second study, of T cells of mothers and their children. As reported in that work: Donation was provided by three healthy Caucasian mothers along with their six children.

The sequenced material came from blood. The sequence was obtained from a boy aged 10-17 years in good health. The V gene is TRBV29-1, the J gene TRBJ2-5; D might be TRBD2 (6 bases). CDR3 in amino acids: CSVEVREEVQETQYF. CDR3 coding DNA: TGCAGCGTTGAAGTCAGGGAGGAGGTCCAAGAGACCCAGTACTTC.